One sample yielded the 19 T cell receptor beta chains listed below, sequenced in a study of shared clonotypes between healthy human individuals. CD8 cells regarded as naive lacked CD45RO, were positively chosen for CCR7, and omitted terminally differentiated effector memory CD45RA+ cells. Clones were read by immunoSEQ multiplex PCR, and TCRdb kept only the in-frame ones, dropping some. The sample has roughly 2,000,000 clones, just over 90% seen once. The source material was naive CD8+ T cells from PBMCs. Every receptor here comes from a man between 18 and 29 years old in good health. Some clones in this sample may be carry-over from other donors' samples.

The chain joins TRBV18 to TRBJ2-2, with D possibly being TRBD2 (6 bases). The V gene lost 6 bases and the J gene lost 7 bases, with 24 bases spanning the gap. Germline assignment: CDR1 KGHSH and CDR2 LQKENI. CDR3 length: 17 residues. CDR3 residues: CASSQSGTSFLVGELFF. The DNA of the CDR3 is TGTGCCAGCTCGCAGTCCGGGACTTCCTTTTTGGTCGGGGAGCTGTTTTTT.

The rearrangement links TRBV7-2 to TRBJ2-7; the D is unclear. The V end was cut by 2 bases, the J end by 2 bases, with 13 bases between. The CDR3 extends over 15 amino acids. Germline lookup yields CDR1 SGHTA and CDR2 FQGNSA. This chain's CDR3 is CASSLIKGWAYEQYF. The CDR3, as DNA: TGTGCCAGCAGCTTAATTAAGGGATGGGCCTACGAGCAGTACTTC.

This chain connects TRBV15 to TRBJ2-1; 8 nucleotides agree with TRBD1. The CDR3 runs 17 residues. V lost 6 bases to trimming and J lost 4 bases; unmatched junction nucleotides: 14. Germline CDR1 and CDR2: LNHNV and YYDKDF (reference sequence). CDR3 DNA: TGTGCCACCAGTCCAGGGTTGAGCAGGGGGCCGTACAATGAGCAGTTCTTC. This sequence encodes CATSPGLSRGPYNEQFF.

The V and J genes are TRBV7-9 and TRBJ2-1; D is unresolved. The CDR3 length is 13 residues. CDR1 SEHNR and CDR2 FQNEAQ come from the germline V gene (reference sequence). Trimming pared 0 bases from V and 6 bases from J, leaving 6 bases between. The CDR3 DNA reads TGTGCCAGCAGCTTAGCGTTCTCCAATGAGCAGTTCTTC. Protein: CASSLAFSNEQFF.

CDR3 protein: CASSLIRGNEQYF. The DNA for the CDR3 is TGTGCCAGCAGTTTGATCCGGGGAAACGAGCAGTACTTC. The chain is built from TRBV28 and TRBJ2-7; D is perhaps TRBD2 (5 bases). The CDR3 runs to 13 residues. The germline V and J ends were trimmed by 3 bases and 5 bases, with 11 bases remaining between them. The germline gives CDR1 MDHEN, CDR2 SYDVKM.

The rearrangement joins TRBV7-9 to TRBJ2-1; 12 positions agree with TRBD2. The CDR3 is 17 amino acids. J gave up 3 bases and V 5 bases, and 8 bases lay outside the gene matches. Germline values: CDR1 SEHNR, CDR2 FQNEAQ (reference sequence). The CDR3 region is CASSLRTSGTIYNEQFF. The CDR3 DNA sequence: TGTGCCAGCAGCCTTCGGACTAGCGGGACGATCTACAATGAGCAGTTCTTC.

The chain joins TRBV4-3 to TRBJ2-1; the D is unclear. There are 14 residues in the CDR3. With 0 bases removed from V and 12 bases from J, the gap between germline ends came to 15 bases. The germline gives CDR1 LGHNA, CDR2 YSLEER. The CDR3 loop is CASSQDRSHPPQFF. The CDR3 nucleotides read TGCGCCAGCAGCCAAGATCGGTCCCACCCCCCGCAGTTCTTC.

V gene TRBV19 combines with J gene TRBJ2-3; the D is unclear. Deletions cut 6 bases from V and 6 bases from J, with 10 bases between. The CDR3 runs to 12 residues. Germline-derived CDR1 and CDR2 are LNHDA and SQIVND (reference sequence). DNA for the CDR3: TGTGCCAGTAGCAAATTAAGGGATACGCAGTATTTT. Amino acid sequence: CASSKLRDTQYF.

This clone has more than one count but fewer than ten. The chain recombines TRBV29-1 with TRBJ1-1; the D is unclear. This CDR3 has 9 residues. From germline, CDR1 is SQVTM and CDR2 ANQGSEA. The V end was cut by 3 bases, the J end by 8 bases, with 4 bases between. CDR3 coding DNA: TGCAGCGTTGACCACGAAGCTTTCTTT. As protein: CSVDHEAFF.

V gene TRBV11-2 combines with J gene TRBJ2-3; no clear D gene. Germline CDR1 reads SGHAT; CDR2 reads FQNNGV. The CDR3 loop spans 14 amino acids. V lost 5 bases to trimming and J lost 6 bases, with 15 bases between them. As DNA, the CDR3 is TGTGCCAGCAGCCCAGAAGACCGTTGGGATACGCAGTATTTT. It yields the protein CASSPEDRWDTQYF. The full variable domain, rest sourced from reference TRBV11-2 and TRBJ2-3, is EAGVAQSPRYKIIEKRQSVAFWCNPISGHATLYWYQQILGQGPKLLIQFQNNGVVDDSQLPKDRFSAERLKGVDSTLKIQPAKLEDSAVYLCASSPEDRWDTQYFGPGTRLTVL.

Only one count was recorded for this clone. V usage is TRBV29-1 and J usage is TRBJ1-2, with D tentatively TRBD1 (5 bases). V was cut by 4 bases and J by 2 bases, with 11 bases left in between. The germline gives CDR1 SQVTM, CDR2 ANQGSEA. CDR3 length: 13 residues. The CDR3 sequence: CSVGTHENYGYTF. In DNA form, the CDR3 reads TGCAGCGTTGGGACACACGAAAACTATGGCTACACCTTC.

V usage is TRBV4-3 and J usage is TRBJ2-1; 9 nucleotides match TRBD2. The CDR3 runs to 16 residues. J lost 5 bases, V lost 1 base, and 6 bases had no gene match. Per germline, CDR1 LGHNA and CDR2 YSLEER. CDR3 sequence (DNA): TGCGCCAGCAGCCAAGGCGGGGGACTAGCCAACAATGAGCAGTTCTTC. Translated: CASSQGGGLANNEQFF.

The chain links TRBV7-9 to TRBJ2-7, with TRBD2 matching over 9 bases. The germline gives CDR1 SEHNR, CDR2 FQNEAQ (reference sequence). V dropped 9 bases and J dropped 4; count of bases not matched to a gene: 7. The CDR3 has 13 amino acids. Written as DNA, the CDR3 is TGTGCCAGTGCCGGGACTAGCTATTACGAGCAGTACTTC. As protein: CASAGTSYYEQYF.

The rearrangement uses TRBV7-8 and TRBJ2-5; maybe TRBD2 (5 bases). Germline V gene data show CDR1 as SGHVS and CDR2 as FQNEAQ. V gave up 5 bases and J gave up 5 bases, with 18 bases separating them. The CDR3 is 15 residues long. Here the CDR3 reads CASSDVGIRIETQYF. In DNA, the CDR3 is TGTGCCAGCAGCGACGTCGGGATCCGTATTGAGACCCAGTACTTC.

In DNA, the CDR3 is TGCGCCAGCAACGAACCAGGACGAGGTGACTATGGCTACACCTTC. This sequence encodes CASNEPGRGDYGYTF. The V and J genes are TRBV4-1 and TRBJ1-2; no clear D. The V end was cut by 7 bases, the J end by 3 bases, with 18 bases between. CDR3 length: 15 amino acids. Germline lookup yields CDR1 MGHRA and CDR2 YSYEKL.

The V gene is TRBV11-2, the J gene TRBJ2-7; D perhaps matches TRBD2 (5 bases). In germline, CDR1 is SGHAT, CDR2 FQNNGV. CDR3 length: 13 residues. The V end was cut by 7 bases, the J end by 0 bases, with 10 bases between. CDR3 sequence: CASTGGSSYEQYF. CDR3 nucleotide sequence: TGTGCCAGCACCGGTGGGAGCTCCTACGAGCAGTACTTC.

The V call is TRBV13, the J call TRBJ2-7; a weak D match, TRBD2 (6 bases). CDR3 size: 13 residues. The ends were cut back, 4 bases at V and 0 bases at J, with 7 bases in the middle. The germline V gene has CDR1 PRHDT and CDR2 FYEKMQ (reference sequence). The DNA of the CDR3 is TGTGCCAGCAGCTGGAGGGACTCCTACGAGCAGTACTTC. This codes for CASSWRDSYEQYF.

The chain carries TRBV7-8 and TRBJ1-4; 9 bases map to TRBD1. V was pared by 6 bases and J by 8 bases, with 7 bases of the junction left unmatched. The CDR3 is 14 residues long. The germline V gene has CDR1 SGHVS and CDR2 FQNEAQ. CDR3 nucleotides: TGTGCCAGCAGGATAGACAGGGGGAGGGAAAAACTGTTTTTT. Its protein product is CASRIDRGREKLFF.

V usage is TRBV30 and J usage is TRBJ1-2, with 7 bases aligning to TRBD1. V lost 0 bases to trimming and J lost 3 bases; unmatched junction nucleotides: 7. The CDR3 has 15 amino acids. Germline CDR1 is GTSNPN and CDR2 is SVGIG (reference sequence). The CDR3 spells CAWSVKDRVDYGYTF. The DNA of the CDR3 is TGTGCCTGGAGTGTAAAAGACAGGGTGGACTATGGCTACACCTTC.